One sample yielded the 8 T cell receptor beta chains listed below, sequenced in a study of T-cell reconstitution after alpha-beta-depleted transplantation in children. Molecular barcoding with unique molecular identifiers was used for the TCRbeta library. TCRdb reprocessed the PCR reads via MiXCR and lists one record per CDR3 protein. The table includes about 170,000 distinct CDR3 sequences, over 8.5% detected once. The sequences come from PBMCs, collected before TCRalphabeta/CD19-depleted stem cell transplant. The receptors shown here come from a boy aged 2-9 years with acute myeloid leukemia, due to receive a stem cell transplant.

This clonotype was observed once. This may come from a read error, since a much larger clone is one base off. The chain has TRBV12-3 or TRBV12-4 and TRBJ2-3; 9 bases match TRBD2. The junction had 14 bases not matched to a gene; V was cut back by 10 bases and J by 3 bases. The CDR3 contains 16 residues. The CDR3 loop is CATSPAGGRATDTQYF. The CDR3 nucleotides are TGTGCCACCAGCCCGGCGGGCGGGAGGGCAACAGATACGCAGTATTTT.

This clonotype has just a few counts. DNA of the CDR3: TGTGCCAGCAGCTTAGAGAGACGACGAGCCCTCAGGCGGCCCCAGCATTTT. It encodes CASSLERRRALRRPQHF. The chain links TRBV7-8 to TRBJ1-5; D gene uncertain. The V gene lost 1 base and the J gene lost 9 bases, with 22 bases spanning the gap. CDR3 length: 17 amino acids. In germline, CDR1 is SGHVS, CDR2 FQNEAQ.

This clonotype was seen repeatedly, ten times or more. The chain links TRBV3-1 to TRBJ2-7, with a possible D match to TRBD1 (6 bases). The germline V gene has CDR1 LGHDT and CDR2 YNNKEL (reference sequence). Trimming stripped 1 base from V and 7 bases from J, with 14 bases between. The CDR3 runs 14 residues. The CDR3 region has the DNA TGTGCCAGCAGCCAAGGCATACAGGGACGGGAGCAGTACGTC. Translated: CASSQGIQGREQYV.

This clonotype has ten or more counts. The genes are TRBV4-1 and TRBJ1-5, with 7 nucleotides matching TRBD1. The CDR3 totals 16 residues. Germline CDR1 and CDR2: MGHRA and YSYEKL. The trim removed 0 bases at V and 4 bases at J, leaving 6 bases unmatched. CDR3 nucleotides: TGCGCCAGCAGCCAAGAACAGGGGTCGAAGAATCAGCCCCAGCATTTT. Residues: CASSQEQGSKNQPQHF.

In this sample, this clonotype turned up many times. The chain recombines TRBV2 with TRBJ2-3; D not resolved. The germline V gene has CDR1 SNHLY and CDR2 FYNNEI. This CDR3 comprises 16 residues. V lost 1 base, J lost 0 bases, and 11 bases lay in between. In DNA form, the CDR3 reads TGTGCCAGCAGTGAAGTGCCTTCCACGAGCACAGATACGCAGTATTTT. This translates into CASSEVPSTSTDTQYF.

This clonotype was detected ten times or more. This rearrangement joins TRBV4-1 to TRBJ1-2, with 9 bases that match TRBD1. The CDR3 consists of 15 residues. Trimming took 2 bases from V and 3 from J; bases not matched to a gene: 4. In germline, CDR1 is MGHRA, CDR2 YSYEKL. CDR3 bases: TGCGCCAGCAGCCAAACAGGGGGCGCTGACTATGGCTACACCTTC. Amino acid sequence: CASSQTGGADYGYTF.

This clonotype was seen repeatedly, ten times or more. V and J are TRBV29-1 and TRBJ2-3; D uncertain. The V gene's germline CDR1 is SQVTM and CDR2 ANQGSEA. Trimming pared 4 bases from V and 5 bases from J, leaving 10 bases between. The CDR3 contains 12 residues. The CDR3 DNA reads as TGCAGCGTTGTCTATACGGGAGATACGCAGTATTTT. It yields the protein CSVVYTGDTQYF.

This clonotype has a count of ten or more. The CDR3 region is CASSRGDMRNTEAFF. In DNA form, the CDR3 reads TGTGCCAGCAGCCGGGGGGACATGCGGAACACTGAAGCTTTCTTT. The chain has TRBV6-1 and TRBJ1-1; tentative D call: TRBD1 (6 bases). Per the germline V gene, CDR1 is MNHNS and CDR2 is SASEGT. The ends were cut back, 6 bases at V and 1 base at J, with 15 bases in the middle. The CDR3 length is 15 residues.